This T cell receptor beta chain derives from a study of blood T cell repertoires in COVID-19. Across the study: From T cells, B-cell-depleted T cells, or PBMCs came the material, which was cDNA or gDNA.

In germline, CDR1 is MGHRA, CDR2 YSYEKL. This CDR3 region has 16 residues. Trimming cost V 5 bases and J 4 bases; bases outside gene matches: 12. The method was immunoSEQ multiplex PCR; TCRdb's version includes in-frame clones alone and lacks a portion of them. The sample has 200,000 to 250,000 clones, 85% to 90% seen once. V and J are TRBV4-1 and TRBJ1-2; 8 bases map to TRBD1. Material: PBMCs or T cells enriched from blood (not recorded which). The source of this sequence is a woman aged 18 to 35 in a cohort exposed to, infected with or recovered from COVID-19 (not recorded which). The CDR3 reads CASSSYSGGAGYGYTF. The CDR3 DNA follows: TGCGCCAGCAGCTCGTATTCAGGGGGCGCCGGCTATGGCTACACCTTC.